The next 15 T cell receptor beta chains were all read from a single sample in a study of identical twins. TCRdb independently ran MiXCR on the 5' RACE reads; one entry per CDR3 protein. The table lists roughly 710,000 distinct CDR3 sequences, 6.1% of them singletons. The source material was naive T cells sorted from blood. Receptor source: a man aged 18-30 years in good health.

This chain's CDR3 is CASSFPGGKVETQYF. The CDR3 DNA reads as TGTGCCAGCAGCTTCCCAGGGGGCAAAGTAGAGACCCAGTACTTC. V usage is TRBV7-8 and J usage is TRBJ2-5; 8 bases are shared with TRBD1. Looked up from germline, CDR1 is SGHVS and CDR2 is FQNEAQ. J was trimmed by 4 bases and V by 3 bases; bases with no gene match: 7. The CDR3 sequence is 15 residues long.

This clonotype was counted many times. The chain combines TRBV10-3 with TRBJ2-1; TRBD2 matches at 9 bases. There are 15 residues in the CDR3. V lost 6 bases, J lost 4 bases, and 7 bases stayed unmatched. Germline V gives CDR1 ENHRY, CDR2 SYGVKD. The CDR3 DNA reads TGTGCCATCAGCCCAAGACTAGCGGAGTACAATGAGCAGTTCTTC. This translates into CAISPRLAEYNEQFF.

This clonotype has at least ten counts. The chain links TRBV15 to TRBJ2-1; 8 nucleotides match TRBD2. Germline CDR1 LNHNV, CDR2 YYDKDF (reference sequence). The CDR3 consists of 14 residues. J gave up 8 bases and V 0 bases, and 3 bases lay outside the gene matches. This chain's CDR3 is CATSREAGGHEQFF. The CDR3 DNA reads as TGTGCCACCAGCAGAGAGGCGGGAGGACATGAGCAGTTCTTC.

The rearrangement uses TRBV5-1 and TRBJ2-1; perhaps D is TRBD1 or TRBD2 (5 bases each). From germline, CDR1 is SGHRS and CDR2 YFSETQ. V was cut by 4 bases and J by 4 bases, with 15 bases left in between. CDR3 length equals 15 residues. For the CDR3, the DNA is TGCGCCAGCAGCGGGACCAGGGATTCTTACAATGAGCAGTTCTTC. Amino acids: CASSGTRDSYNEQFF.

This chain links TRBV5-5 with TRBJ2-3; the D gene is possibly TRBD2 (5 bases). Germline CDR1 and CDR2: SGHKS and YYEKEE (reference sequence). The ends were cut back, 9 bases at V and 3 bases at J, with 17 bases in the middle. The CDR3 covers 14 residues. DNA for the CDR3: TGTGCCATCGGAGGCCCAGGAAAAACAGATACGCAGTATTTT. Protein product: CAIGGPGKTDTQYF.

This clonotype has ten or more counts. The chain couples TRBV2 to TRBJ2-2; TRBD1 might be the D (5 bases). V was shortened by 3 bases and J by 2 bases, with 16 bases between the two germline ends. The germline CDR1 and CDR2 sequences are SNHLY and FYNNEI. This CDR3 is built from 17 residues. CDR3: CASSDVSGRVNTGELFF. DNA for the CDR3: TGTGCCAGCAGTGACGTATCCGGCAGGGTAAACACCGGGGAGCTGTTTTTT.

This clonotype was seen many times. The rearrangement links TRBV4-2 to TRBJ2-1; possibly TRBD2 for D (6 bases). Per germline, CDR1 LGHNA and CDR2 YNFKEQ. V gave up 0 bases and J gave up 13 bases, with 13 bases separating them. CDR3 length equals 13 residues. CDR3 protein: CASSQEGGSTQFF. The CDR3 region has the DNA TGTGCCAGCAGCCAAGAGGGGGGTTCAACCCAGTTCTTC.

This clonotype was counted many times. This chain connects TRBV12-3 or TRBV12-4 to TRBJ1-2; 8 bases agree with TRBD1. The V gene end was trimmed by 4 bases and the J gene end by 5 bases; junction bases not matched to a gene: 6. This CDR3 has 14 residues. DNA for the CDR3: TGTGCCAGCAGTTCGTTAACAGGGGGATATGGCTACACCTTC. Translating gives CASSSLTGGYGYTF.

In this sample, this clonotype turned up many times. This rearrangement joins TRBV27 to TRBJ1-5; possible D gene TRBD1, 6 bases. Germline V CDR1 and CDR2: MNHEY, SMNVEV (reference sequence). This CDR3 has 17 residues. Trimming cost V 5 bases and J 0 bases, with 17 bases left between them. The CDR3: CASSARPDRYSNQPQHF. In DNA form, the CDR3 reads TGTGCCAGCAGTGCGAGACCCGACAGGTATAGCAATCAGCCCCAGCATTTT.

This clonotype was seen repeatedly, ten times or more. The rearrangement joins TRBV20-1 to TRBJ1-5; the D gene is possibly TRBD1 (5 bases). The CDR3 has 16 residues. V dropped 0 bases and J dropped 0 bases, with 12 bases sitting between them. Per germline, CDR1 DFQATT and CDR2 SNEGSKA (reference sequence). The CDR3 region has the DNA TGCAGTGCTAGAGATGACAGAGCCGATAGCAATCAGCCCCAGCATTTT. Translation: CSARDDRADSNQPQHF.

Many counts were recorded for this clonotype. V and J are TRBV5-1 and TRBJ2-3; TRBD1 agrees at 7 bases. The germline gives CDR1 SGHRS, CDR2 YFSETQ. The V gene end was trimmed by 2 bases and the J gene end by 1 base; junction bases not matched to a gene: 7. CDR3 length: 16 residues. Written as DNA, the CDR3 is TGCGCCAGCAGCTTATACAGGGGTGGGGGCACAGATACGCAGTATTTT. Encoded protein: CASSLYRGGGTDTQYF.

The rearrangement joins TRBV6-1 to TRBJ1-1, with no clear D. Trimming pared 6 bases from V and 5 bases from J, leaving 16 bases between. The CDR3 loop spans 14 amino acids. Germline loops: CDR1 MNHNS, CDR2 SASEGT. CDR3 sequence reads: CASRTDRGDTEAFF. DNA of the CDR3: TGTGCCAGCAGAACCGACCGTGGGGATACTGAAGCTTTCTTT.

The chain carries TRBV2 and TRBJ2-3, with a weak D call TRBD2 (6 bases). Germline-derived CDR1 and CDR2 are SNHLY and FYNNEI. The CDR3 runs to 12 residues. Between the trimmed V and J ends, which lost 10 bases and 3 bases, there was a span of 11 bases. CDR3 coding DNA: TGTGCCAAAATGGGGGGAACAGATACGCAGTATTTT. Translation gives CAKMGGTDTQYF.

The rearrangement links TRBV20-1 to TRBJ1-1; no reliable D call. The ends were cut back, 5 bases at V and 10 bases at J, with 14 bases in the middle. Germline CDR1 is DFQATT and CDR2 is SNEGSKA (reference sequence). There are 11 residues in the CDR3. This chain's CDR3 is CSAERNWGAFF. The CDR3 region has the DNA TGCAGTGCTGAGAGGAATTGGGGAGCTTTCTTT.

This clonotype was seen repeatedly, ten times or more. V usage is TRBV27 and J usage is TRBJ2-3; no definite D call. V lost 2 bases to trimming and J lost 11 bases, with 8 bases between them. CDR3 size: 11 residues. Germline V gene sequence: CDR1 MNHEY, CDR2 SMNVEV (reference sequence). The CDR3 DNA follows: TGTGCCAGCAGTTTAGGCAGAGTGCAGTATTTT. Amino acid sequence: CASSLGRVQYF.